This T cell receptor beta chain was sequenced for a study of blood T cell repertoires in COVID-19. Study as a whole: Some COVID-19 samples were acute and others convalescent; all came from the United States, Italy and Spain. Sample material is recorded as cDNA or gDNA derived from T cells, B-cell-depleted T cells, or PBMCs.

The germline CDR1 and CDR2 sequences are SGHVS and FQNEAQ. Trimming took 0 bases from V and 7 from J, leaving 13 bases between them. The CDR3 spans 15 residues. Original processing methods: Researchers report that nucleated cell counts were estimated from reference gene primer amplification. Here immunoSEQ multiplex PCR was the method, and the copy in TCRdb shows in-frame clones only, minus some. From that table come the V and J calls and clone size; the DNA was used to work out D and trimming. This table holds about 190,000 clones, around nine tenths found once. This receptor was obtained from a human donor in a cohort sampled during active COVID-19. Specimen: peripheral blood. The rearrangement links TRBV7-8 to TRBJ1-5, with TRBD1 as a possible D gene (6 bases). CDR3 sequence: CASSLARWGHQPQHF. The DNA of the CDR3 is TGTGCCAGCAGCTTAGCGCGTTGGGGGCACCAGCCCCAGCATTTT.